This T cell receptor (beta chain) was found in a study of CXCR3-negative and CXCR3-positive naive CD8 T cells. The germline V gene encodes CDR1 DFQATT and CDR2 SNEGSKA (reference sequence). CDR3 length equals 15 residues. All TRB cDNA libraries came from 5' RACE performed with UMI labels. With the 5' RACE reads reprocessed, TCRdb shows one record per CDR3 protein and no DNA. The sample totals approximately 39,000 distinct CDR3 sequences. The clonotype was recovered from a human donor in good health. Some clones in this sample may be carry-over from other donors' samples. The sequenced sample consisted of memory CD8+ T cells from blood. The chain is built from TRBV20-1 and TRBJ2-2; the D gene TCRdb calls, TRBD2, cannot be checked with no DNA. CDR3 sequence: CSAESGRANTGELFF.